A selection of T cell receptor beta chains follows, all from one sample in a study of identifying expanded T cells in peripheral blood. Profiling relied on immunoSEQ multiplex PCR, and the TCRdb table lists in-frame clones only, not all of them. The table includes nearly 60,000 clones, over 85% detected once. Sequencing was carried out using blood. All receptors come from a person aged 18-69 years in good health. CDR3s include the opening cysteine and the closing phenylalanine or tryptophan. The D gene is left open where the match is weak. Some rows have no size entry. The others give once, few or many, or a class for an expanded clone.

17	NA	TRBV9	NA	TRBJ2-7	CASSVGLGGHATYEQYF	TGTGCCAGCAGCGTAGGCTTGGGGGGACACGCCACCTACGAGCAGTACTTC
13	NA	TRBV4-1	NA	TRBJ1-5	CASSQENHQPQHF	TGCGCCAGCAGCCAAGAGAACCATCAGCCCCAGCATTTT
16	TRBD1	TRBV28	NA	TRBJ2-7	CASSSPRVTGEKEQYF	TGTGCCAGCAGTTCACCACGTGTGACAGGGGAGAAGGAGCAGTACTTC
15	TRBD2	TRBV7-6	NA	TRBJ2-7	CASSPRTSGTYEQYF	TGTGCCAGCAGCCCGCGGACTAGCGGTACCTACGAGCAGTACTTC
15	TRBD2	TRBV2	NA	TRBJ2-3	CASRRASGGTDTQYF	TGTGCCAGCAGGAGGGCTAGCGGGGGCACAGATACGCAGTATTTT
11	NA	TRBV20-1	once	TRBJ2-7	CSASHGGEQYF	TGCAGTGCTAGTCATGGGGGCGAGCAGTACTTC
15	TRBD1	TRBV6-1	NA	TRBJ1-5	CASSRDSNSNQPQHF	TGTGCCAGCAGTAGGGACAGTAACAGCAATCAGCCCCAGCATTTT
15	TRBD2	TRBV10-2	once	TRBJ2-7	CASSSLAGRSYEQYF	TGCGCCAGCAGCTCGCTAGCGGGGAGGTCCTACGAGCAGTACTTC
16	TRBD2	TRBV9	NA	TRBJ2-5	CASSVGLAGNQETQYF	TGTGCCAGCAGCGTCGGACTAGCGGGGAACCAAGAGACCCAGTACTTC
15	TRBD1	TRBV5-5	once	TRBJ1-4	CASRGQGPGDEKLFF	TGTGCCAGCAGGGGACAGGGCCCAGGGGATGAAAAACTGTTTTTT
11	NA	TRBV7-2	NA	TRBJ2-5	CASSWSGAQYF	TGTGCCAGCAGCTGGAGTGGGGCCCAGTACTTC
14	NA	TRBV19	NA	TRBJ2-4	CASSNQGTRNIQYF	TGTGCCAGTAGTAATCAGGGGACCCGAAACATTCAGTACTTC
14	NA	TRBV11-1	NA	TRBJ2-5	CASSDLGLAETQYF	TGTGCCAGCAGCGACCTGGGACTCGCAGAGACCCAGTACTTC
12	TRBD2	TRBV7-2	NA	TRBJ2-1	CASSPTSGEQFF	TGTGCCAGCAGCCCAACTAGCGGTGAGCAGTTCTTC
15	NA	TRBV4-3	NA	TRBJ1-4	CASSRTVGDNEKLFF	TGCGCCAGCAGCCGGACAGTTGGGGATAATGAAAAACTGTTTTTT
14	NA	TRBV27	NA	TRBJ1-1	CASSLWYTNTEAFF	TGTGCCAGCAGTTTATGGTACACGAACACTGAAGCTTTCTTT
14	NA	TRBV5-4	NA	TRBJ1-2	CASSFGRTDYGYTF	TGTGCCAGCAGCTTTGGCAGGACCGATTATGGCTACACCTTC
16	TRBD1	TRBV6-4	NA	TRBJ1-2	CASSDSEAGGSDGYTF	TGTGCCAGCAGTGACTCCGAGGCAGGGGGTTCGGATGGCTACACCTTC
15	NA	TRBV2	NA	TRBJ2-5	CASRAPQQGKETQYF	TGTGCCAGCAGGGCCCCCCAACAGGGAAAGGAGACCCAGTACTTC
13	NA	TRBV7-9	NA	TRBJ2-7	CASSPRELYEQYF	TGTGCCAGCAGCCCCCGGGAGCTCTACGAGCAGTACTTC
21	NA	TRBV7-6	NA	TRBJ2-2	CARTPPGQGGGTSLNTGELFF	TGTGCCAGAACCCCTCCGGGACAGGGTGGAGGGACTAGCCTGAACACCGGGGAGCTGTTTTTT
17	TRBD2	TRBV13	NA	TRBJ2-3	CASSFYSGGATGDTQYF	TGTGCCAGCAGCTTTTATAGCGGGGGGGCCACAGGAGATACGCAGTATTTT
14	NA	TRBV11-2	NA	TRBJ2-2	CASSLPRNTGELFF	TGTGCCAGCAGCTTACCAAGAAACACCGGGGAGCTGTTTTTT
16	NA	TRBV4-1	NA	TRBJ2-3	CASSQGGDLPTDTQYF	TGCGCCAGCAGCCAAGGGGGAGATCTACCCACAGATACGCAGTATTTT